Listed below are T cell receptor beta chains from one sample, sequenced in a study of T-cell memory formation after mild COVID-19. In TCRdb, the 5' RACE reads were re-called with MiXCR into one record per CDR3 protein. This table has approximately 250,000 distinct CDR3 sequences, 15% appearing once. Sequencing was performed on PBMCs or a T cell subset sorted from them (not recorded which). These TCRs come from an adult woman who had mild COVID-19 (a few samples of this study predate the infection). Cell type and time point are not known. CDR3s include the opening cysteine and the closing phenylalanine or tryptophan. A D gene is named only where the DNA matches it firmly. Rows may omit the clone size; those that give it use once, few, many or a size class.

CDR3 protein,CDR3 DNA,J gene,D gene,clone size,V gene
CATSREGLAVNIQYF,TGTGCCACCAGCAGAGAGGGACTAGCGGTAAACATTCAGTACTTC,TRBJ2-4,TRBD2,-,TRBV15
CASSQGTTSTDTQYF,TGTGCCAGCTCACAGGGGACTACTAGCACAGATACGCAGTATTTT,TRBJ2-3,TRBD2,few,TRBV18
CASTETGGLFKLDGYTF,TGTGCCAGCACCGAAACGGGGGGTCTATTCAAACTGGATGGCTACACCTTC,TRBJ1-2,-,few,TRBV21-1
CASSFGLAGGNEQFF,TGTGCCAGCAGCTTCGGACTAGCGGGAGGGAATGAGCAGTTCTTC,TRBJ2-1,TRBD2,many,TRBV7-3
CSARPLEGPNSPLHF,TGCAGTGCTAGACCCCTTGAAGGACCTAATTCACCCCTCCACTTT,TRBJ1-6,-,-,TRBV20-1
CASSLVQGTGAEAFF,TGTGCCAGCAGTTTGGTTCAGGGGACGGGCGCTGAAGCTTTCTTT,TRBJ1-1,-,few,TRBV12-3/TRBV12-4
CASRVAGGRRLETQYF,TGTGCCAGCAGAGTAGCGGGAGGCCGGCGGTTGGAGACCCAGTACTTC,TRBJ2-5,TRBD2,few,TRBV11-2
CSAPRALAGFNEQFF,TGCAGTGCCCCCAGGGCGCTAGCGGGATTTAATGAGCAGTTCTTC,TRBJ2-1,TRBD2,few,TRBV20-1
CAWNRGSYNEQFF,TGTGCCTGGAACAGGGGGTCTTACAATGAGCAGTTCTTC,TRBJ2-1,TRBD1,-,TRBV30
CAARRDVNTEAFF,TGCGCCGCCCGTCGGGACGTGAACACTGAAGCTTTCTTT,TRBJ1-1,-,-,TRBV5-1
CSAPRGQSSYNEQFF,TGCAGTGCCCCCCGGGGGCAGAGCTCCTACAATGAGCAGTTCTTC,TRBJ2-1,-,many,TRBV20-1
CASSHREQNTEAFF,TGTGCCAGCAGCCATCGAGAGCAGAACACTGAAGCTTTCTTT,TRBJ1-1,-,-,TRBV3-1
CSVEGPGTYNEQFF,TGCAGCGTTGAGGGGCCAGGGACTTACAATGAGCAGTTCTTC,TRBJ2-1,-,few,TRBV29-1
CATSDVTGGSGTQYF,TGTGCCACCAGTGATGTGACAGGGGGCAGCGGGACCCAGTACTTC,TRBJ2-5,TRBD1,-,TRBV24-1
CASSQRTNSPNIQYF,TGCGCCAGCAGCCAAAGAACGAACAGCCCAAACATTCAGTACTTC,TRBJ2-4,-,-,TRBV4-1
CASRKGQTTSNYGYTF,TGTGCCAGCAGAAAGGGACAGACCACTTCTAACTATGGCTACACCTTC,TRBJ1-2,TRBD1,-,TRBV12-3/TRBV12-4
CASSWTGDRVQPQHF,TGTGCCAGCAGCTGGACAGGGGATCGGGTTCAGCCCCAGCATTTT,TRBJ1-5,TRBD1,few,TRBV5-5
CACPVVTSSYEQYF,TGTGCCTGTCCCGTGGTGACATCCTCCTACGAGCAGTACTTC,TRBJ2-7,-,many,TRBV30
CATSDDRGNQPQHF,TGTGCCACCAGTGACGACAGGGGAAATCAGCCCCAGCATTTT,TRBJ1-5,TRBD1,-,TRBV24-1
CASSAGQDLRYNEQFF,TGTGCCAGCAGCGCGGGGCAGGACTTAAGGTACAATGAGCAGTTCTTC,TRBJ2-1,-,many,TRBV9
CASSPGGPGQPQHF,TGCGCCAGCAGCCCGGGGGGACCAGGCCAGCCCCAGCATTTT,TRBJ1-5,-,few,TRBV5-1
CASVRVGGAADEQFF,TGCGCCAGCGTGCGAGTCGGGGGGGCTGCCGATGAGCAGTTCTTC,TRBJ2-1,TRBD2,many,TRBV5-1
CASSLGGGHYEQYF,TGTGCCAGCAGTTTGGGAGGGGGGCACTACGAGCAGTACTTC,TRBJ2-7,-,few,TRBV12-3/TRBV12-4
CASSLASGFYEQYF,TGTGCCAGCAGCTTAGCATCGGGTTTCTACGAGCAGTACTTC,TRBJ2-7,-,few,TRBV7-3
CASSPRADDYGYTF,TGCGCCAGCAGCCCCCGGGCCGATGACTATGGCTACACCTTC,TRBJ1-2,-,few,TRBV4-1
CASTGPGANVLTF,TGTGCCAGCACGGGGCCTGGGGCCAACGTCCTGACTTTC,TRBJ2-6,-,few,TRBV25-1
CSARVAGYHLGYTF,TGCAGTGCTAGAGTGGCGGGATATCACCTAGGCTACACCTTC,TRBJ1-2,-,few,TRBV20-1
CASSSRQLLNTEAFF,TGTGCCAGCAGCTCGCGACAGCTTTTGAACACTGAAGCTTTCTTT,TRBJ1-1,-,few,TRBV11-1
CSATPGQGYNEQFF,TGCAGTGCAACCCCCGGACAGGGGTACAATGAGCAGTTCTTC,TRBJ2-1,TRBD1,few,TRBV20-1
CSAREIGPGGEAFF,TGCAGTGCTAGAGAAATAGGACCCGGAGGTGAAGCTTTCTTT,TRBJ1-1,-,-,TRBV20-1
CAISDGGQAEQYF,TGTGCCATCTCGGACGGGGGACAGGCCGAGCAGTACTTC,TRBJ2-7,TRBD1,few,TRBV10-3
CASRPGLAGTYEQYF,TGTGCCAGCAGACCGGGACTAGCGGGAACCTACGAGCAGTACTTC,TRBJ2-7,TRBD2,many,TRBV11-2
CASSSTPVRGTSGRWNTGELFF,TGTGCCAGCAGCTCGACACCTGTAAGGGGGACTAGCGGGAGATGGAACACCGGGGAGCTGTTTTTT,TRBJ2-2,TRBD2,few,TRBV7-2
CASSFRGANYGYTF,TGTGCCAGCAGTTTTAGAGGGGCTAACTATGGCTACACCTTC,TRBJ1-2,-,few,TRBV12-3/TRBV12-4